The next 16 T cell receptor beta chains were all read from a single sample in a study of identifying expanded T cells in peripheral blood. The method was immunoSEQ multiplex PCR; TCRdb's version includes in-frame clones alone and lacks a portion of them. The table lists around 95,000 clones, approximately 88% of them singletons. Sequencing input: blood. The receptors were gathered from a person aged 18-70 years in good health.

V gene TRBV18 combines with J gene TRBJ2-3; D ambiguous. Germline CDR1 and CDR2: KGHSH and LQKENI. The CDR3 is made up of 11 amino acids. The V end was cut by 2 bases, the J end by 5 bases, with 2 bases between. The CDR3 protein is CASSPIDTQYF. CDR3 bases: TGTGCCAGCTCACCAATAGATACGCAGTATTTT.

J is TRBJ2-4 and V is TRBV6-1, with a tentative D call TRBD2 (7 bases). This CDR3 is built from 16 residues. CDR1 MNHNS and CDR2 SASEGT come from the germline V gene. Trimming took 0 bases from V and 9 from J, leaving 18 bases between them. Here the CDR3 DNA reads TGTGCCAGCAGTGAAGCGAGAGTGGTTAGGGGGGGCATTCAGTACTTC. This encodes CASSEARVVRGGIQYF.

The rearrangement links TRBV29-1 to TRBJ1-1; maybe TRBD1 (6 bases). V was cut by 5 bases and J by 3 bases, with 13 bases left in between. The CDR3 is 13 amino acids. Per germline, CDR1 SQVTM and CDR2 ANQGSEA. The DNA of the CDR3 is TGCAGCGTTTACCCGACAGGCTACACTGAAGCTTTCTTT. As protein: CSVYPTGYTEAFF. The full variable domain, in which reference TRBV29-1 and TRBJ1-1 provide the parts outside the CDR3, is SAVISQKPSRDICQRGTSLTIQCQVDSQVTMMFWYRQQPGQSLTLIATANQGSEATYESGFVIDKFPISRPNLTFSTLTVSNMSPEDSSIYLCSVYPTGYTEAFFGQGTRLTVV.

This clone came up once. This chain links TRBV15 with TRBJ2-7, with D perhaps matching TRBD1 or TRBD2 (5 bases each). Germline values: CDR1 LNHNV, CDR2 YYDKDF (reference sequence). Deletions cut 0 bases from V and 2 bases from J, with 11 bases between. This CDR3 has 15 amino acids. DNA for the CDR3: TGTGCCACCAGCAGAGACCGGGACGGCCCCTACGAGCAGTACTTC. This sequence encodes CATSRDRDGPYEQYF. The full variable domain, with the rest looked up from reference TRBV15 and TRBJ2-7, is DAMVIQNPRYQVTQFGKPVTLSCSQTLNHNVMYWYQQKSSQAPKLLFHYYDKDFNNEADTPDNFQSRRPNTSFCFLDIRSPGLGDTAMYLCATSRDRDGPYEQYFGPGTRLTVT.

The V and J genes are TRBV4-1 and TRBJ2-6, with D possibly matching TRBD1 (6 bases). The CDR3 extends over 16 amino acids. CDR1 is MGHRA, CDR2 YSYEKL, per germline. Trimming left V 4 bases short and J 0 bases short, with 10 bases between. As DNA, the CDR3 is TGCGCCAGCAGCCGGTCGACAGGCTCTGGGGCCAACGTCCTGACTTTC. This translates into CASSRSTGSGANVLTF.

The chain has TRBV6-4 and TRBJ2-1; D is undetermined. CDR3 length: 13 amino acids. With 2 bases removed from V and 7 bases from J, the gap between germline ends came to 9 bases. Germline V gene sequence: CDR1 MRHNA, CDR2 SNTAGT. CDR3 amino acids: CASSDPPGNEQFF. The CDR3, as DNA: TGTGCCAGCAGTGACCCCCCCGGGAATGAGCAGTTCTTC.

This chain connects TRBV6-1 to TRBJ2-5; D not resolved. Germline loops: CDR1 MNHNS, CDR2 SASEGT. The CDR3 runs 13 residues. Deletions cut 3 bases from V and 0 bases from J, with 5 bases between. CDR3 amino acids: CASSEQHQETQYF. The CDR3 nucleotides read TGTGCCAGCAGTGAGCAGCACCAAGAGACCCAGTACTTC.

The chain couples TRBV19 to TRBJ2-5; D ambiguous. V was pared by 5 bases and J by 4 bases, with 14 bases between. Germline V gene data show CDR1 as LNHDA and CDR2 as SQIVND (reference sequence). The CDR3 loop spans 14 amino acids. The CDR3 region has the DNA TGTGCCAGTAGTCTCCGATACAACGGAGAGACCCAGTACTTC. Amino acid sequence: CASSLRYNGETQYF.

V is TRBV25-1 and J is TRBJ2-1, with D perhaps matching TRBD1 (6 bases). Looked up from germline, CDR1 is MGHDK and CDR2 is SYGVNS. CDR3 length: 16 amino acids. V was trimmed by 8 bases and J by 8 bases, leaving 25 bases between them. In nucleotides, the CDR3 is TGTGCCAGCTCCCCGGCCCCACAGGGATTAAGGCATGAGCAGTTCTTC. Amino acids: CASSPAPQGLRHEQFF. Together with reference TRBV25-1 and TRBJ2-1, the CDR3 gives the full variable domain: EADIYQTPRYLVIGTGKKITLECSQTMGHDKMYWYQQDPGMELHLIHYSYGVNSTEKGDLSSESTVSRIRTEHFPLTLESARPSHTSQYLCASSPAPQGLRHEQFFGPGTRLTVL.

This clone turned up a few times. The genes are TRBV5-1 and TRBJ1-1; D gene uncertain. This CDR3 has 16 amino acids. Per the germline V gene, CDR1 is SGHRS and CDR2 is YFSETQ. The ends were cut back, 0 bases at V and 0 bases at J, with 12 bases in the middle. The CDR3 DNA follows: TGCGCCAGCAGCTTGGATTTGGGCCAGGTGAACACTGAAGCTTTCTTT. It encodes CASSLDLGQVNTEAFF.

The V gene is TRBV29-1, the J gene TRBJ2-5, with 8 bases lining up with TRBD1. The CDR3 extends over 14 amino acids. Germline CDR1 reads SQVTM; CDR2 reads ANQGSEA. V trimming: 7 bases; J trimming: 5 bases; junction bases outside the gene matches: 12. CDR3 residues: CSGTGNGPSETQYF. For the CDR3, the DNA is TGCAGCGGGACAGGGAATGGCCCCAGTGAGACCCAGTACTTC.

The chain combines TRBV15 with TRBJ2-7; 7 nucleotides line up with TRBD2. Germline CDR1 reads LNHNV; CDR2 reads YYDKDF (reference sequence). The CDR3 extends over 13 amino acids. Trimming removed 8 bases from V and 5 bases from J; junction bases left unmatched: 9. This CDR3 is CATDRDYQNEQYF. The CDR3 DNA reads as TGTGCCACCGATCGGGACTACCAGAACGAGCAGTACTTC.

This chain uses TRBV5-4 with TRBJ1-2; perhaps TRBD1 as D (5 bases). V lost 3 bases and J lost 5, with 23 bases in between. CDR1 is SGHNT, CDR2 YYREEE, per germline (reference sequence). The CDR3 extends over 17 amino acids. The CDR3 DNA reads TGTGCCAGCAGCTCGGGTCAGGGCGGAACTTTTGAATATGGCTACACCTTC. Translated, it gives CASSSGQGGTFEYGYTF.

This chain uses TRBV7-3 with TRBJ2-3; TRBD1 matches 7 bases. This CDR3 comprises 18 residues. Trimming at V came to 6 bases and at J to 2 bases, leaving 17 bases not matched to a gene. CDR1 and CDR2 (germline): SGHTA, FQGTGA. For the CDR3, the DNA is TGTGCCAGCAGTAATAGGGTTACGCGACAGGGAGCCACAGATACGCAGTATTTT. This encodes CASSNRVTRQGATDTQYF.

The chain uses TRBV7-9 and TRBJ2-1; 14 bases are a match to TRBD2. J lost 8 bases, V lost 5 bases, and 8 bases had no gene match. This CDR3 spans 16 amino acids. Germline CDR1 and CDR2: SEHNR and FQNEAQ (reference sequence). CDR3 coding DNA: TGTGCCAGCAGCCGGACCGGGACTAGCGGGAGATATGAGCAGTTCTTC. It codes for CASSRTGTSGRYEQFF.

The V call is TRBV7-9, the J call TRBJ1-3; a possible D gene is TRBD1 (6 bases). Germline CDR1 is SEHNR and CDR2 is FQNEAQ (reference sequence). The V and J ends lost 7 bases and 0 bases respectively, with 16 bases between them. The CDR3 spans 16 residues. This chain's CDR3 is CASTVEQGNSGNTIYF. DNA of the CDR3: TGTGCCAGCACCGTCGAACAGGGAAACTCTGGAAACACCATATATTTT.